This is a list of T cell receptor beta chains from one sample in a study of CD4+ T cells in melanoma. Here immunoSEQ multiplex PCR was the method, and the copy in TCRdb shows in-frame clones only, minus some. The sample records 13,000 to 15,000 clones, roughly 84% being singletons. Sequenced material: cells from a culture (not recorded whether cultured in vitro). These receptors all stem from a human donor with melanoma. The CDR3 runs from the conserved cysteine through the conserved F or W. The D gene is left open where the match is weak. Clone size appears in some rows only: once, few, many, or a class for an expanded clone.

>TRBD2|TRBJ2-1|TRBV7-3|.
TGTGCCAGCAGCCCAAGGTCGGCGGGGGGGCTCTCGAATGAGCAGTTCTTC
CASSPRSAGGLSNEQFF
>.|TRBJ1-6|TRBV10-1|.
TGCGCCAGCAGTGATGGGGGCACGAATAATTCACCCCTCCACTTT
CASSDGGTNNSPLHF
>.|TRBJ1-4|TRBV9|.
TGTGCCAGCAGCGTAGGGGCTTCTAATGAAAAACTGTTTTTT
CASSVGASNEKLFF
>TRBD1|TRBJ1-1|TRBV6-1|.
TGTGCCAGCAGTGAAGCCCGAGCACTGACAGGGAGCACTGAAGCTTTCTTT
CASSEARALTGSTEAFF
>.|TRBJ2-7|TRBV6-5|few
TGTGCCAGCCGGAGGGACAGTGTCTACGAGCAGTACTTC
CASRRDSVYEQYF
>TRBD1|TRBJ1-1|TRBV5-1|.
TGCGCCAGCAGCTTGAGGACAGGTTTGAACACTGAAGCTTTCTTT
CASSLRTGLNTEAFF
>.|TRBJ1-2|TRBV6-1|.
TGTGCCAGCAGTGAGGGGACGGGACTCTATGGCTACACCTTC
CASSEGTGLYGYTF
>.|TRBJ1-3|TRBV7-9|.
TGTGCCAGCAGCTTAGGAACGAGGGATTTTTCTGGAAACACCATATATTTT
CASSLGTRDFSGNTIYF
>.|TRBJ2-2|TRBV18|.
TGTGCCAGCTCACTAAGCTGGGACCGCACCGGGGAGCTGTTTTTT
CASSLSWDRTGELFF
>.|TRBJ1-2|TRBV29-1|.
TGCAGCTCGTGGGATGCTAACTATGGCTACACCTTC
CSSWDANYGYTF
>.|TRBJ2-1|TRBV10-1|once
TGCGCCAGCAGTACCGGGAGCCCCTACAATGAGCAGTTCTTC
CASSTGSPYNEQFF
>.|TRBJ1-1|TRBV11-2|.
TGTGCCAGCAGCTACCGACAAGCGAACACTGAAGCTTTCTTT
CASSYRQANTEAFF
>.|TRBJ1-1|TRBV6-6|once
TGTGCCAGCAGTTACTCGGCGGGGGCGGCCACTGAAGCTTTCTTT
CASSYSAGAATEAFF
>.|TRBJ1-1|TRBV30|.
TGTGCCTGGAAAGGGCCTGGGTCGGCTTTCTTT
CAWKGPGSAFF
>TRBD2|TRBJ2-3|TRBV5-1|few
TGCGCCAGCAGCCTCGGGACTAGCGGCACAGATACGCAGTATTTT
CASSLGTSGTDTQYF
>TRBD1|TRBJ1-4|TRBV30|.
TGTGCCTGGAGTGAGGGACAGAGGCAAGCTAATGAAAAACTGTTTTTT
CAWSEGQRQANEKLFF
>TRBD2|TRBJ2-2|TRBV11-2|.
TGTGCCAGCAGCTCTAGCGGGGGGGCCACCGGGGAGCTGTTTTTT
CASSSSGGATGELFF
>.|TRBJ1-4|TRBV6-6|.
TGTGCCAGCAGTCCGGGTCGGGAGGTATGTTTTTTT
CASSPGREVCFF
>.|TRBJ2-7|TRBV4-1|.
TGCGCCAGCAGAGCAGGGGTCACGGGAACCTACGAGCAGTACTTC
CASRAGVTGTYEQYF
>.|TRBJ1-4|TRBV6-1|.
TGTGCCAGCAGTGAAGGGCCGGACAGAATTAATGAAAAACTGTTTTTT
CASSEGPDRINEKLFF
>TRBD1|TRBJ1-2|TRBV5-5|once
TGTGCCAGCAGCTTGGAACAGGGGGCTCCTGGCTACACCTTC
CASSLEQGAPGYTF
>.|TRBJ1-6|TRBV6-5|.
TGTGCCAGCAGTTACCGTAATTCACCCCTCCACTTT
CASSYRNSPLHF
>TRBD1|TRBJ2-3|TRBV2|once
TGTGCCAGCAGCCTGGACAGGGTCGAATTGCGCGCAGATACGCAGTATTTT
CASSLDRVELRADTQYF
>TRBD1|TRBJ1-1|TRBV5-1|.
TGCGCCAGCAGCTTGTTTGAGGGGACAGTCGAAGCTTTCTTT
CASSLFEGTVEAFF
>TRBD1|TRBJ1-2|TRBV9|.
TGTGCCAGCAGCGTCCTTCCAGGGGGAGACTATGGCTACACCTTC
CASSVLPGGDYGYTF
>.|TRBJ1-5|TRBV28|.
TGTGCCAGCAGTGCATACACTCAGCCCCAGCATTTT
CASSAYTQPQHF
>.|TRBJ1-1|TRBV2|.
TGTGCCAGCGGTTTCAGTCGCGTAGTAGCTTTCTTT
CASGFSRVVAFF
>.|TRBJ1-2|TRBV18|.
TGTGCCAGCTCACCAACTCCAGACAGCGGCTACACCTTC
CASSPTPDSGYTF
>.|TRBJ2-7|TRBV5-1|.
TGCGCCAGCAGCTTGGATCAGGGTACCTTCTACGAGCAGTACTTC
CASSLDQGTFYEQYF
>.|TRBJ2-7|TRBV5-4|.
TGTGCCAGCAGCCTCCGGGGTTATTCCTACGAGCAGTACTTC
CASSLRGYSYEQYF
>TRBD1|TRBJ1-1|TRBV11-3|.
TGTGCCAGCAGCACCAGGGGGACTGAAGCTTTCTTT
CASSTRGTEAFF
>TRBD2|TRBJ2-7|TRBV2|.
TGTGCCAGCAGCCTGACTAGCGGGATCTACGAGCAGTACTTC
CASSLTSGIYEQYF
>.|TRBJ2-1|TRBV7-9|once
TGTGCCAGCAGCCGTGGGGGGGCCAACAATGAGCAGTTCTTC
CASSRGGANNEQFF
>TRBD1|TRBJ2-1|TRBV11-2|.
TGTGCCAGCAGCACACGGACAGGGGCAGGCTCCTACAATGAGCAGTTCTTC
CASSTRTGAGSYNEQFF
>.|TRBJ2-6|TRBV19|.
TGTGCCAGTAGTACGCGGTTCTCTGGGGCCAACGTCCTGACTTTC
CASSTRFSGANVLTF
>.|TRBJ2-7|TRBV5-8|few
TGTGCCAGCAGCCGTGCTGTTGGTGGAACAGGGACGGAAGGGGAGCAGTACTTC
CASSRAVGGTGTEGEQYF
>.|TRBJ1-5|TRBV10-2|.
TGCGCCAGCAGTGAGGGCTGGCAGCCCCAGCATTTT
CASSEGWQPQHF
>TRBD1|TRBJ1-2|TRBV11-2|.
TGTGCCAGCAGCGCAATCCGGGACAGACCCTATGGCTACACCTTC
CASSAIRDRPYGYTF
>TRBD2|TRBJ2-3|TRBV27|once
TGTGCCAGCAGTCTCTCGAGAGCGGGGGATGGAGATACGCAGTATTTT
CASSLSRAGDGDTQYF
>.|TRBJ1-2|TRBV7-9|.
TGTGCCAGCAGCTCGGAACGGTCGCACTATGGCTACACCTTC
CASSSERSHYGYTF
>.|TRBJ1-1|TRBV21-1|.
TGTGCCAGCAGCCTGACTGCACCTGAAGCTTTCTTT
CASSLTAPEAFF
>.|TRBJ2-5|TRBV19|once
TGTGCCAGTAGTATAAGGGCAACCTACCAAGAGACCCAGTACTTC
CASSIRATYQETQYF
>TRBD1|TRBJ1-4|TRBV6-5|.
TGTGCCAGCGGGCCCGGAGGGGGCTGGGGTGAAAAACTGTTTTTT
CASGPGGGWGEKLFF